This T cell receptor (beta chain) stems from a study of T cell responses to AZD1222 COVID-19 vaccine. Study-wide findings and caveats: Compared with day 0, the breadth and depth of the Spike-specific TCR repertoire rose significantly after two doses of AZD1222. Nearly half of unique spike-specific TCRs reportedly avoided B.1.351 and B.1.1.7 mutated regions.

The assay was immunoSEQ multiplex PCR, and TCRdb's table has in-frame clones only and misses some. The table records more than 150,000 clones, 90% of them present only once. Points on this clone: No antigen is known for it.

This CDR3 spans 14 amino acids. Per the germline V gene, CDR1 is LNHDA and CDR2 is SQIVND (reference sequence). V gave up 5 bases and J gave up 3 bases; unmatched junction bases: 4. The clonotype comes from an adult in good health. The chain joins TRBV19 to TRBJ1-3; 7 bases line up with TRBD1. The specimen was peripheral blood, collected on day 0 of AZD1222 vaccination. The chain's CDR3 is CASSVRDSGNTIYF. For the CDR3, the DNA is TGTGCCAGTAGTGTCCGGGACAGTGGAAACACCATATATTTT.